This paragraph reports one TCR beta chain. Its antigen is unidentified. This sample was taken from a study of long-term antiretroviral therapy in people with HIV. Whole-study findings and limits: Across all time points, the repertoire was dominated by clones that expanded before ART.

An immunoSEQ assay, version v3.0, was performed at survey level. Assay: immunoSEQ multiplex PCR; the TCRdb copy retains only in-frame clones and omits some. This repertoire shows some 14,000 clones, nearly 85% found once; its top ten account for roughly 15%. Trimming removed 1 base at V and 6 bases at J, with 16 bases between. The CDR3 is made up of 16 amino acids. Germline V gene data show CDR1 as SGHVS and CDR2 as FNYEAQ. The V gene is TRBV7-6, the J gene TRBJ2-1, with D tentatively TRBD1 (6 bases). The sample in question was unsorted PBMCs, obtained 1.8 years before starting antiretroviral therapy. This TCR was sampled from a woman aged 40-49 years with HIV. The CDR3 reads CASSLVGVLGGNEQFF. CDR3 in DNA: TGTGCCAGCAGCTTAGTTGGGGTCCTAGGGGGCAATGAGCAGTTCTTC.